The entry below gives a single T cell receptor beta chain sequence along with its context. The antigen is unknown. The time point is: week 11, during vaccination. What each vaccine dose contained was 300 ug of mutant IDH1 20-mer peptide, accompanied by topical imiquimod. This CDR3 is 14 amino acids long. The germline gives CDR1 SNHLY, CDR2 FYNNEI. V lost 10 bases and J lost 4; bases outside the gene matches: 9. Assay: immunoSEQ multiplex PCR; the TCRdb copy retains only in-frame clones and omits some. The sample has about 64,000 clones; around 85% are singletons. This sample stems from a study of a mutant IDH1 vaccine in newly diagnosed glioma. Findings and limits, study-wide: Apparently, pseudoprogression bore no relation to changes among the top peripheral T cell clonotypes.

The clonotype originates from a woman aged 45-59 years with glioma. V usage is TRBV2 and J usage is TRBJ2-3; 9 bases fit TRBD1. The sample here was PBMCs, taken from a glioma patient whose treatment included an IDH1 peptide vaccine. CDR3 in amino acids: CAIARGQGADTQYF. Written as DNA, the CDR3 is TGTGCCATCGCCCGGGGACAGGGCGCAGATACGCAGTATTTT. The full variable domain, rest sourced from reference TRBV2 and TRBJ2-3, is EPEVTQTPSHQVTQMGQEVILRCVPISNHLYFYWYRQILGQKVEFLVSFYNNEISEKSEIFDDQFSVERPDGSNFTLKIRSTKLEDSAMYFCAIARGQGADTQYFGPGTRLTVL.